The rows below give T cell receptor beta chains drawn from one sample of a study of long-term antiretroviral therapy in people with HIV. Generated by immunoSEQ multiplex PCR, the TCRdb table keeps only in-frame clones and is missing some. The profile covers fewer than 25,000 clones, with roughly 86% appearing a single time and roughly 9.3% taken by the ten largest. This sample comprised unsorted PBMCs, obtained 1.8 years before starting antiretroviral therapy. Receptors originate from a man aged 45-60 years with HIV. Each CDR3 is given with its conserved first and last residue. D genes are given only for firm matches. Size is stated for part of the rows, as once, few or many counts, or as a class when the clone is expanded.

CASKYTEAFF | TGTGCCAGCAAATACACTGAAGCTTTCTTT | NA | TRBJ1-1 | NA | TRBV6-1
CASSLSMGRLQETQYF | TGTGCCAGCAGCCTATCCATGGGCAGGCTGCAAGAGACCCAGTACTTC | NA | TRBJ2-5 | NA | TRBV5-6
CATSIRLAQETQYF | TGTGCCACCAGCATTCGACTAGCGCAGGAGACCCAGTACTTC | TRBD2 | TRBJ2-5 | NA | TRBV15
CASSLTQETQYF | TGTGCCAGCAGCTTAACCCAAGAGACCCAGTACTTC | NA | TRBJ2-5 | NA | TRBV11-1
CSAREPRYMVF | TGCAGTGCTAGAGAGCCGCGTTACATGGTTTTT | NA | TRBJ2-2 | few | TRBV20-1
CASSFKGKDEQYF | TGTGCCAGCAGCTTCAAGGGGAAGGACGAGCAGTACTTC | NA | TRBJ2-7 | NA | TRBV7-8
CASSLAGQPSGANVLTF | TGTGCCAGCAGCTTAGCCGGACAGCCCTCTGGGGCCAACGTCCTGACTTTC | NA | TRBJ2-6 | NA | TRBV7-9
CASSTPPTVNTEAFF | TGTGCCAGTAGTACACCTCCCACAGTGAACACTGAAGCTTTCTTT | NA | TRBJ1-1 | NA | TRBV19
CASSPRHTNYNEQFF | TGTGCCAGCAGCCCCCGACACACGAACTACAATGAGCAGTTCTTC | NA | TRBJ2-1 | NA | TRBV7-3
CASRIGQNYGYTF | TGTGCCAGCAGGATTGGGCAGAACTATGGCTACACCTTC | NA | TRBJ1-2 | once | TRBV6-5
CASSGTNPGQGSTGELFF | TGTGCCAGCAGCGGGACCAATCCGGGACAGGGGTCCACCGGGGAGCTGTTTTTT | TRBD1 | TRBJ2-2 | NA | TRBV7-3
CASSRGHWEETQYF | TGTGCCAGCAGCCGCGGACACTGGGAAGAGACCCAGTACTTC | NA | TRBJ2-5 | NA | TRBV14
CASTDPGKVYEQYF | TGTGCCAGCACCGATCCGGGGAAGGTTTACGAGCAGTACTTC | NA | TRBJ2-7 | few | TRBV6-5
CASSPTGGVAFF | TGTGCCAGCAGCCCTACCGGGGGGGTAGCTTTCTTT | NA | TRBJ1-1 | NA | TRBV13
CASSLDGGGGVYEQYF | TGTGCCAGCAGCTTAGACGGCGGGGGCGGTGTTTACGAGCAGTACTTC | NA | TRBJ2-7 | NA | TRBV7-9